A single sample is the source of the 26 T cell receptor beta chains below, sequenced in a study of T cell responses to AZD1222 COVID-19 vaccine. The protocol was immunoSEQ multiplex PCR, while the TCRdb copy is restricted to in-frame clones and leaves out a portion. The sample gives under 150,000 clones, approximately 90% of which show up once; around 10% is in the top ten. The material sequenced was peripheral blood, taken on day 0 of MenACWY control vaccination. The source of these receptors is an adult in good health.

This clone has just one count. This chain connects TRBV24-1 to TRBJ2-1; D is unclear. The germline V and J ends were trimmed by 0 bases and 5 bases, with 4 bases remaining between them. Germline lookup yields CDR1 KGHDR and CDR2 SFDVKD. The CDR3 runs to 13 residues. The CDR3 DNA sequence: TGTGCCACCAGTGATTTGACAGACAATGAGCAGTTCTTC. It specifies CATSDLTDNEQFF.

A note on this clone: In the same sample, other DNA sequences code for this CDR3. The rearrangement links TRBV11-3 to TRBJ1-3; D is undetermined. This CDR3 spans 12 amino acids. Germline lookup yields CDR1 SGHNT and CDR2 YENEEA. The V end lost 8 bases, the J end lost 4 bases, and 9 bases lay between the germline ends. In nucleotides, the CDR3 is TGTGCCAGCCGGGATTCGGGAAACACCATATATTTT. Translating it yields CASRDSGNTIYF.

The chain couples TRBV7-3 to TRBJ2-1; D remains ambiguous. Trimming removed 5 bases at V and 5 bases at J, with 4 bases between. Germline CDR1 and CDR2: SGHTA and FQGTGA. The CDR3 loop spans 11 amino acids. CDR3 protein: CASSDNNEQFF. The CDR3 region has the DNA TGTGCCAGCAGCGATAACAATGAGCAGTTCTTC.

The CDR3, as DNA: TGTGCCAGCAGCCAAGTCACGACAGGGTTGAACACTGAAGCTTTCTTT. Its translation: CASSQVTTGLNTEAFF. V gene TRBV4-2 combines with J gene TRBJ1-1; 7 positions agree with TRBD1. The V gene end was trimmed by 1 base and the J gene end by 0 bases; junction bases not matched to a gene: 5. CDR3 size: 16 residues. Per germline, CDR1 LGHNA and CDR2 YNFKEQ.

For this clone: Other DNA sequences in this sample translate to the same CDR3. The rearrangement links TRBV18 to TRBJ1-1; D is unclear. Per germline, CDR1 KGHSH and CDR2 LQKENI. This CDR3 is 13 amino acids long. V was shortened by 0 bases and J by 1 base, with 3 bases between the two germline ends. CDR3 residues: CASSPPRNTEAFF. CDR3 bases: TGTGCCAGCTCACCACCTAGGAACACTGAAGCTTTCTTT.

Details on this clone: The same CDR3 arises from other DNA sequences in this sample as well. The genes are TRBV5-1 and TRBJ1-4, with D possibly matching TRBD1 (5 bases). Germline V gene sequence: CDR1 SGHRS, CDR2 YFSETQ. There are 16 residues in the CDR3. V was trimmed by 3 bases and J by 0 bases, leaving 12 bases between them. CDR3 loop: CASSSNPGATNEKLFF. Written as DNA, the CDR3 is TGCGCCAGCAGCTCCAATCCGGGGGCAACTAATGAAAAACTGTTTTTT.

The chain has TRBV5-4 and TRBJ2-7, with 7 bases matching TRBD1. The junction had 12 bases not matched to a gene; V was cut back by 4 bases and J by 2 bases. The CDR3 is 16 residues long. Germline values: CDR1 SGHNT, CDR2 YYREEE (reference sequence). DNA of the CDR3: TGTGCCAGCAGCGAAGACACAGGGGAAAGGGCCTACGAGCAGTACTTC. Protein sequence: CASSEDTGERAYEQYF.

CDR3 protein: CASSERLNYGYTF. The CDR3 region has the DNA TGTGCCAGCAGTGAAAGATTGAACTATGGCTACACCTTC. J is TRBJ1-2 and V is TRBV2; D call uncertain. Germline CDR1 is SNHLY and CDR2 is FYNNEI. Trimming removed 2 bases from V and 2 bases from J, with 6 bases in between. There are 13 residues in the CDR3.

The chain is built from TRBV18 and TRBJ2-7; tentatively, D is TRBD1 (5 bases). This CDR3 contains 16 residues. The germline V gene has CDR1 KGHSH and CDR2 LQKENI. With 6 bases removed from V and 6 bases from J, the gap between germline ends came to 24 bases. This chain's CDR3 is CASSPNGHKTDSEQYF. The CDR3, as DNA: TGTGCCAGCTCCCCAAACGGGCACAAGACAGACTCCGAGCAGTACTTC.

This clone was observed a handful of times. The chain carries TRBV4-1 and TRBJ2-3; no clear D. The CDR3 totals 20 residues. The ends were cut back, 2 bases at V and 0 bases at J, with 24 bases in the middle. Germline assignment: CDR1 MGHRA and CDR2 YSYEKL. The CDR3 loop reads CASSQPTFATLSSSTDTQYF. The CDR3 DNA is TGCGCCAGCAGCCAACCCACCTTCGCCACGTTGTCCTCTAGCACAGATACGCAGTATTTT.

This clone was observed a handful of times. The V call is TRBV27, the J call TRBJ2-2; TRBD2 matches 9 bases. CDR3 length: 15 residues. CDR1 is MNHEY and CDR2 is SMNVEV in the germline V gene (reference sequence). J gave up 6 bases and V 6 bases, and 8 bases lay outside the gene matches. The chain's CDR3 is CASRNSGRGAGELFF. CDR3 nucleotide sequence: TGTGCCAGCAGGAATAGCGGGAGAGGGGCCGGGGAGCTGTTTTTT.

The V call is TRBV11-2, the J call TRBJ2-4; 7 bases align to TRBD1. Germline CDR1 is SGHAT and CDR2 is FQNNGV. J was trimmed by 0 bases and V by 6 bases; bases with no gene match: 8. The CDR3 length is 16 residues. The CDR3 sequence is CASREKGALAKNIQYF. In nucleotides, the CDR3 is TGTGCCAGCAGGGAGAAGGGGGCTCTAGCCAAAAACATTCAGTACTTC.

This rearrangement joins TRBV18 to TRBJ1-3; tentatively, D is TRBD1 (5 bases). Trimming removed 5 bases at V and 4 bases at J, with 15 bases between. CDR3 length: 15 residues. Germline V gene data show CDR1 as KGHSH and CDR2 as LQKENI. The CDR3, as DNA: TGTGCCAGCTCAAGAGCGACAGTCGACGGAAACACCATATATTTT. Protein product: CASSRATVDGNTIYF.

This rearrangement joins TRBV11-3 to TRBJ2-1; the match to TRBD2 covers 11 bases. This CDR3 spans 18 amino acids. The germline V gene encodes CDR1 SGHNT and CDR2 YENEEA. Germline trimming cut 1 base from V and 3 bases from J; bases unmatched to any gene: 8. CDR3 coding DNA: TGTGCCAGCAGCTTAGCAGGGACTAGCGGAGGGGACTACAATGAGCAGTTCTTC. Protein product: CASSLAGTSGGDYNEQFF. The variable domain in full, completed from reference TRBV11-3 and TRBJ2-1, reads EAGVVQSPRYKIIEKKQPVAFWCNPISGHNTLYWYLQNLGQGPELLIRYENEEAVDDSQLPKDRFSAERLKGVDSTLKIQPAELGDSAVYLCASSLAGTSGGDYNEQFFGPGTRLTVL.

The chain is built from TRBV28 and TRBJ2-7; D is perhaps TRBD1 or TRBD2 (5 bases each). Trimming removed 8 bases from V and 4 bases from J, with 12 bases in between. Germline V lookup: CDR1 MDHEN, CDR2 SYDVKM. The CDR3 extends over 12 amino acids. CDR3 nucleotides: TGTGCCAGCGGGGCTAGCAGTTACGAGCAGTACTTC. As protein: CASGASSYEQYF.

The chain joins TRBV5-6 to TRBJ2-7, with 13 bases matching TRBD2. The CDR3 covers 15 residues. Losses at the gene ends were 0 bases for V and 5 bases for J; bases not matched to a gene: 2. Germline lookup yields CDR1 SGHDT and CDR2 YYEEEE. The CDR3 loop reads CASSLGTSGSDEQYF. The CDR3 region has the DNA TGTGCCAGCAGCTTGGGGACTAGCGGGAGCGACGAGCAGTACTTC.

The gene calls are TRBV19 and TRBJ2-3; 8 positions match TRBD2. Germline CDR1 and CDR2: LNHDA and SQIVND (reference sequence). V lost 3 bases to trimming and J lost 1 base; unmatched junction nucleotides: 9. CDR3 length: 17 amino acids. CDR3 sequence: CASSIGLALGGTDTQYF. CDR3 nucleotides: TGTGCCAGTAGTATCGGACTAGCCTTGGGTGGCACAGATACGCAGTATTTT.

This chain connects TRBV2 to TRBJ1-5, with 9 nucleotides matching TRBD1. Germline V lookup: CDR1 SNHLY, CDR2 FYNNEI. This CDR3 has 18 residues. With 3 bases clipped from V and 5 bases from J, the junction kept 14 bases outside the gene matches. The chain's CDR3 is CASSERLIGQGFDQPQHF. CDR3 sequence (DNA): TGTGCCAGCAGTGAGCGACTAATTGGACAGGGGTTCGATCAGCCCCAGCATTTT.

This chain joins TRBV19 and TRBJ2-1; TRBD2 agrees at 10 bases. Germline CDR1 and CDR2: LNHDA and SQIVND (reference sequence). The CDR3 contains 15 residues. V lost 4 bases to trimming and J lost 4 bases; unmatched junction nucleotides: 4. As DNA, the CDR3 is TGTGCCAGTAGTACGGGACTAGCGCCGTACAATGAGCAGTTCTTC. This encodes CASSTGLAPYNEQFF.

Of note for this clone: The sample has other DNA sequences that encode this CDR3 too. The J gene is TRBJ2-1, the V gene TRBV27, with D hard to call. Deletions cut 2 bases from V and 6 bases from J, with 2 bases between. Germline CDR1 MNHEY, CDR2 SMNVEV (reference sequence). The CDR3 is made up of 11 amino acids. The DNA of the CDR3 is TGTGCCAGCAGTTTAGGCAATGAGCAGTTCTTC. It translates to CASSLGNEQFF.

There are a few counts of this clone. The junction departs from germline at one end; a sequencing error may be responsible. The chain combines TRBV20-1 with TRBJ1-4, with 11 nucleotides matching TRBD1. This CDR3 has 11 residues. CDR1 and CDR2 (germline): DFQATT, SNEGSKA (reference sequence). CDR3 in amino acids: CSASNRDRGIF. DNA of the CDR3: TGCAGTGCTTCGAACCGGGACAGGGGGATTTTT.

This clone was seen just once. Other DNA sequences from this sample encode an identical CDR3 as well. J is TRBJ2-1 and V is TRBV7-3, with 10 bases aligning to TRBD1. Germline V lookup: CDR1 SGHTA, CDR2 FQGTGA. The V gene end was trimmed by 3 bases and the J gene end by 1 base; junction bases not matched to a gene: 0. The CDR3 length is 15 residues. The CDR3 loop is CASSLDRGSYNEQFF. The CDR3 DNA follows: TGTGCCAGCAGCTTGGACAGGGGGTCCTACAATGAGCAGTTCTTC. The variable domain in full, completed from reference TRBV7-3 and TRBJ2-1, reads GAGVSQTPSNKVTEKGKYVELRCDPISGHTALYWYRQSLGQGPEFLIYFQGTGAADDSGLPNDRFFAVRPEGSVSTLKIQRTERGDSAVYLCASSLDRGSYNEQFFGPGTRLTVL.

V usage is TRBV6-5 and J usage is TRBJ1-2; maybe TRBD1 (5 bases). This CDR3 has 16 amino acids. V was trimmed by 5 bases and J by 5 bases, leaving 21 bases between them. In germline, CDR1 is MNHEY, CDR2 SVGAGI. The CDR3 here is CASSNYRGARVYGYTF. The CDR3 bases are TGTGCCAGCAGTAACTACCGTGGGGCGCGAGTTTATGGCTACACCTTC.

The CDR3 DNA reads as TGTGCCTGTACGACGGGCCTAGGTCGCCAAGCTTTCTTT. This codes for CACTTGLGRQAFF. The chain joins TRBV30 to TRBJ1-1; no reliable D call. V gave up 6 bases and J gave up 9 bases, with 20 bases separating them. The CDR3 length is 13 residues. Germline V CDR1 and CDR2: GTSNPN, SVGIG (reference sequence).

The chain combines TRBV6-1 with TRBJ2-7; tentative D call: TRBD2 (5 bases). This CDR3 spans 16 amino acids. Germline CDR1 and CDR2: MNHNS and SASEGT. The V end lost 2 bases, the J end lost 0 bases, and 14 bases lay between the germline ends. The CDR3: CASSERSGISSYEQYF. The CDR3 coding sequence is TGTGCCAGCAGTGAAAGATCGGGGATAAGCTCCTACGAGCAGTACTTC.

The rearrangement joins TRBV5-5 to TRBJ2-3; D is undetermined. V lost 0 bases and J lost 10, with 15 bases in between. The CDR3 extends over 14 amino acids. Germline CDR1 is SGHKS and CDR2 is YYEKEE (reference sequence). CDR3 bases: TGTGCCAGCAGCTTGGAGGCTAGTGAGGCTCCGCAGTATTTT. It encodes CASSLEASEAPQYF.